These T cell receptor beta chains were read from a single sample in a study of shared clonotypes between healthy human individuals. TCRdb keeps only in-frame clones here, not all; method: immunoSEQ multiplex PCR. Counted here are 2 million to 2.5 million clones, under 95% occurring once; the ten biggest clones make up around 0.38%. Material for sequencing was naive CD4+ T cells from PBMCs. The receptors stem from a young man in good health. Some clones in this sample may be carry-over from other donors' samples. The CDR3 runs from the conserved cysteine through the conserved F or W. The D gene is left open where the match is weak. A row's size may be missing; if present it is once, few, many or a size class.

v_call	j_call	d_call	clone_size	cdr3_length	cdr3_aa	cdr3_nt
TRBV7-3	TRBJ1-2	TRBD1	.	13	CASSYGTDYGYTF	TGTGCCAGCAGCTATGGGACAGACTATGGCTACACCTTC
TRBV28	TRBJ1-6	TRBD1	.	15	CASRISDRDNSPLHF	TGTGCCAGCAGAATCTCGGACAGGGATAATTCACCCCTCCACTTT
TRBV6-5	TRBJ2-7	.	few	13	CASRAGSSALQYF	TGTGCCAGCAGGGCTGGCTCCTCGGCCCTCCAGTACTTC
TRBV5-1	TRBJ2-7	.	.	14	CASSYEGGPYEQYF	TGCGCCAGCAGTTACGAGGGGGGCCCCTACGAGCAGTACTTC
TRBV7-3	TRBJ2-2	.	.	16	CASSPRRGSTTGELFF	TGTGCCAGCAGCCCAAGGAGGGGGAGTACGACCGGGGAGCTGTTTTTT
TRBV19	TRBJ1-2	.	.	15	CASNESPRTYYGYTF	TGTGCCAGTAACGAGTCACCGCGGACCTACTATGGCTACACCTTC
TRBV4-3	TRBJ1-4	.	.	16	CASSPPGARLGEKLFF	TGCGCCAGCAGCCCCCCGGGAGCAAGGTTGGGTGAAAAACTGTTTTTT
TRBV4-1	TRBJ2-7	.	.	15	CASSQYHSRTYEQYF	TGCGCCAGCAGCCAATATCACAGTCGGACCTACGAGCAGTACTTC
TRBV30	TRBJ2-3	TRBD2	.	16	CAWSVGLAGGSDTQYF	TGTGCCTGGAGCGTCGGACTAGCGGGAGGATCAGATACGCAGTATTTT
TRBV4-2	TRBJ2-1	TRBD2	.	15	CASSHGLAGDYEQFF	TGTGCCAGCAGCCATGGCCTAGCGGGAGACTATGAGCAGTTCTTC
TRBV5-5	TRBJ2-5	.	.	14	CASSLGGEGETQYF	TGTGCCAGCAGCTTGGGAGGAGAAGGGGAGACCCAGTACTTC
TRBV6-1	TRBJ2-3	.	.	14	CATTRATRTDTQYF	TGTGCCACGACGAGGGCAACTCGCACAGATACGCAGTATTTT
TRBV27	TRBJ2-1	.	.	14	CATTAAPAVHEQFF	TGTGCCACCACAGCGGCCCCCGCCGTCCATGAGCAGTTCTTC
TRBV18	TRBJ2-2	.	.	16	CASSPPGEFVTGELFF	TGTGCCAGCTCACCACCGGGGGAATTTGTCACCGGGGAGCTGTTTTTT
TRBV19	TRBJ2-1	TRBD2	.	15	CASSMGGLAGNEQFF	TGTGCCAGTAGTATGGGGGGACTAGCGGGCAATGAGCAGTTCTTC
TRBV5-4	TRBJ2-7	TRBD2	.	14	CASSPTSWGYEQYF	TGTGCCAGCAGCCCGACTAGCTGGGGCTACGAGCAGTACTTC
TRBV18	TRBJ1-4	.	.	13	CASSPGQAEKLFF	TGTGCCAGCTCACCAGGGCAGGCCGAAAAACTGTTTTTT
TRBV5-1	TRBJ1-1	.	few	17	CASSLGTGTNMNTEAFF	TGCGCCAGCAGTTTAGGAACAGGGACAAACATGAACACTGAAGCTTTCTTT
TRBV5-1	TRBJ2-1	.	.	16	CASSLVQGGGYNEQFF	TGCGCCAGCAGCTTGGTCCAGGGAGGAGGGTACAATGAGCAGTTCTTC
TRBV25-1	TRBJ2-5	.	once	15	CASSGPRGRGETQYF	TGTGCCAGCAGTGGTCCCCGCGGCAGAGGGGAGACCCAGTACTTC
TRBV27	TRBJ1-2	.	.	17	CASSSFGGRDSNYGYTF	TGTGCCAGCAGTTCTTTTGGCGGCAGGGATTCTAACTATGGCTACACCTTC
TRBV28	TRBJ2-6	.	.	13	CASSSSPPSVLTF	TGTGCCAGCAGTTCGTCCCCACCCAGCGTCCTGACTTTC
TRBV5-4	TRBJ2-1	TRBD1	.	15	CASSSPGTGSNEQFF	TGTGCCAGCAGCTCACCCGGGACAGGGTCTAATGAGCAGTTCTTC
TRBV18	TRBJ2-7	.	.	13	CASSPDRYYEQYF	TGTGCCAGCTCACCGGACCGGTACTACGAGCAGTACTTC
TRBV10-3	TRBJ2-7	TRBD1	.	14	CAISGTGGAFEQYF	TGTGCCATCTCCGGGACAGGGGGAGCTTTCGAGCAGTACTTC
TRBV7-9	TRBJ1-1	.	once	15	CASSLELRGRTEAFF	TGTGCCAGCAGCTTAGAACTCAGGGGTAGGACTGAAGCTTTCTTT
TRBV5-1	TRBJ1-2	.	.	13	CASSSVGDGGYTF	TGCGCCAGCAGTTCAGTGGGGGATGGAGGCTACACCTTC
TRBV27	TRBJ2-3	.	.	15	CASRPGAGRGDTQYF	TGTGCCAGCAGACCCGGGGCCGGTAGGGGAGATACGCAGTATTTT
TRBV6-5	TRBJ2-7	TRBD1	.	14	CASSYRGQVYEQYF	TGTGCCAGCAGTTACCGCGGACAGGTCTACGAGCAGTACTTC
TRBV29-1	TRBJ1-6	.	.	13	CSVVVGLAGSLHF	TGCAGCGTTGTGGTCGGCCTTGCAGGTTCCCTCCACTTT
TRBV28	TRBJ2-3	TRBD2	.	15	CASSWTSGRALTQYF	TGTGCCAGCAGTTGGACTAGCGGGAGGGCCCTTACGCAGTATTTT
TRBV29-1	TRBJ2-1	TRBD2	.	14	CSGVGLAGFNEQFF	TGCAGCGGGGTTGGCCTAGCGGGATTCAATGAGCAGTTCTTC